This T cell receptor beta chain is drawn from a study of CD8 T cells in ankylosing spondylitis. Study findings and constraints: As reported, disease-linked clones showed significant enrichment in matched ankylosing spondylitis synovial fluid.

This clonotype was observed a few times. What it recognizes is unknown. Germline lookup yields CDR1 SEHNR and CDR2 FQNEAQ (reference sequence). Trimming took 6 bases from V and 1 from J, leaving 18 bases between them. The CDR3 contains 16 residues. TCRdb re-called the 5' RACE reads with MiXCR, one entry per CDR3 protein. Counted here are about 340,000 distinct CDR3 sequences, about 20% occurring once; the ten biggest clones make up about 12%. This clonotype was sampled from a male donor with ankylosing spondylitis or in good health (not recorded which). Input material: blood, either unsorted or a sorted T cell fraction (not recorded which). V is TRBV7-9 and J is TRBJ1-2, with D perhaps matching TRBD1 (5 bases). Here the CDR3 DNA reads TGTGCCAGCAGTGACATGTCCGGGGCCTTTAACTATGGCTACACCTTC. It yields the protein CASSDMSGAFNYGYTF.